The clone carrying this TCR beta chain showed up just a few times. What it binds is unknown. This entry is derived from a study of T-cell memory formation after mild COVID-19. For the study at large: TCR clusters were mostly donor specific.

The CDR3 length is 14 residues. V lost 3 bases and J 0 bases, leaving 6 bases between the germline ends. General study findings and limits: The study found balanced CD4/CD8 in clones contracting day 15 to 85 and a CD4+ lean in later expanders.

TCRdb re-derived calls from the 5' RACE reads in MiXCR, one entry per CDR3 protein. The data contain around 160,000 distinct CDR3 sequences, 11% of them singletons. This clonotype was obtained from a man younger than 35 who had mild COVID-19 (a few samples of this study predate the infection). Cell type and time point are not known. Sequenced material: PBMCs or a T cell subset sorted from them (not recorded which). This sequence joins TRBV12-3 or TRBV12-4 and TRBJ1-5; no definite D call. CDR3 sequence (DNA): TGTGCCAGCAGTTTGAGGGATAGCAATCAGCCCCAGCATTTT. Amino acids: CASSLRDSNQPQHF.